These T cell receptor beta chains were read from a single sample in a study of shared clonotypes between healthy human individuals. Assay: immunoSEQ multiplex PCR; the TCRdb copy retains only in-frame clones and omits some. The sample yields 2 million to 2.5 million clones, 92% seen once. Sequenced: naive CD4+ T cells from PBMCs. The receptors were gathered from a man aged 18 to 30 in good health. Some clones in this sample may be carry-over from other donors' samples. Both conserved end residues are part of each CDR3. A D gene is named only where the DNA matches it firmly. Clone sizes are given selectively: once, few, many, or a class where the clone is expanded.

DNA: TGCGCCAGCAGCTTCTCAGGGGTCGCCACTGAAGCTTTCTTT
CDR3: CASSFSGVATEAFF
size: .
V: TRBV5-1
D: .
J: TRBJ1-1

DNA: TGTGCCAGCAGTTCCGGGGCAGGGATCTACGAGCAGTACTTC
CDR3: CASSSGAGIYEQYF
size: .
V: TRBV6-5
D: .
J: TRBJ2-7

DNA: TGTGCCAGCAGCTCGGGACTAGCGTACAATGAGCAGTTCTTC
CDR3: CASSSGLAYNEQFF
size: .
V: TRBV28
D: TRBD2
J: TRBJ2-1

DNA: TGTGCCAGCAGCGTAGTCCCCCATGGGGGTGAGCAGTTCTTC
CDR3: CASSVVPHGGEQFF
size: .
V: TRBV9
D: .
J: TRBJ2-1

DNA: TGCGCCAGCAGCCAAGAAGGGGGACCAAGCACAGATACGCAGTATTTT
CDR3: CASSQEGGPSTDTQYF
size: .
V: TRBV4-1
D: .
J: TRBJ2-3

DNA: TGTGCCAGCTCACCTAGGACAGGGGTGACCTACAATGAGCAGTTCTTC
CDR3: CASSPRTGVTYNEQFF
size: .
V: TRBV18
D: TRBD1
J: TRBJ2-1

DNA: TGTGCCAGCTCACCCTCCCGGACCGGCTATGGCTACACCTTC
CDR3: CASSPSRTGYGYTF
size: .
V: TRBV18
D: .
J: TRBJ1-2

DNA: TGTGCCAGCGCCCTTTGGGGTGGGACAGGCAGCGAGCAGTACTTC
CDR3: CASALWGGTGSEQYF
size: .
V: TRBV6-1
D: TRBD1
J: TRBJ2-7

DNA: TGCAGTGCTATTAGGCGGGATGAGCAGTTCTTC
CDR3: CSAIRRDEQFF
size: once
V: TRBV20-1
D: .
J: TRBJ2-1

DNA: TGTGCCAGCAGCTTAATGGGACAGGGTAGCGACGAGCAGTACTTC
CDR3: CASSLMGQGSDEQYF
size: .
V: TRBV7-3
D: TRBD1
J: TRBJ2-7

DNA: TGCGCCAGCAGCTTTCCGACGGGGATGGGAGCAGATACGCAGTATTTT
CDR3: CASSFPTGMGADTQYF
size: .
V: TRBV5-1
D: .
J: TRBJ2-3

DNA: TGCGCCAGCAGTCCCGGGACGGACCCTCTTTACGAGCAGTACTTC
CDR3: CASSPGTDPLYEQYF
size: .
V: TRBV5-1
D: .
J: TRBJ2-7

DNA: TGTGCCAGCAGCCCCTGGGAGCGCGACAATGAGCAGTTCTTC
CDR3: CASSPWERDNEQFF
size: .
V: TRBV14
D: .
J: TRBJ2-1

DNA: TGTGCCTGGAGAGACGCCGGACGGTGGGATGAGCAGTTCTTC
CDR3: CAWRDAGRWDEQFF
size: few
V: TRBV30
D: .
J: TRBJ2-1

DNA: TGTGCCTGGAGTGCAGGGGTAAATCAGCCCCAGCATTTT
CDR3: CAWSAGVNQPQHF
size: few
V: TRBV30
D: .
J: TRBJ1-5

DNA: TGTGCCAGCAGCAGGGGGGTGAACACTGAAGCTTTCTTT
CDR3: CASSRGVNTEAFF
size: .
V: TRBV7-2
D: .
J: TRBJ1-1

DNA: TGTGCCAGCAGCTTTCGGCAGGGTCTAATCTATGGCTACACCTTC
CDR3: CASSFRQGLIYGYTF
size: .
V: TRBV7-2
D: .
J: TRBJ1-2

DNA: TGTGCCAGCAGTTTGACGGGACTAGCGGAATTCGTCTACGAGCAGTACTTC
CDR3: CASSLTGLAEFVYEQYF
size: .
V: TRBV28
D: TRBD2
J: TRBJ2-7

DNA: TGCAGCGTCCGGAACCCTAACTATGGCTACACCTTC
CDR3: CSVRNPNYGYTF
size: .
V: TRBV29-1
D: .
J: TRBJ1-2

DNA: TGCGCCAGCAGCCCGGGACCTCTGGGAGGGAACACCATATATTTT
CDR3: CASSPGPLGGNTIYF
size: .
V: TRBV5-1
D: .
J: TRBJ1-3

DNA: TGTGCCAGCAGAAGACAGGGAGTTAACGACGAGCAGTACTTC
CDR3: CASRRQGVNDEQYF
size: .
V: TRBV6-5
D: TRBD1
J: TRBJ2-7

DNA: TGTGCCAGCAGCCCCCGGACAGGGATAATAAGCACAGATACGCAGTATTTT
CDR3: CASSPRTGIISTDTQYF
size: .
V: TRBV7-2
D: TRBD1
J: TRBJ2-3

DNA: TGTGCCAGCAGCGCACACGAAATCTATGGCTACACCTTC
CDR3: CASSAHEIYGYTF
size: few
V: TRBV28
D: .
J: TRBJ1-2

DNA: TGTGCCAGCAGTAGACAGGGTGTTCGGAATGGCTACACCTTC
CDR3: CASSRQGVRNGYTF
size: .
V: TRBV27
D: TRBD1
J: TRBJ1-2

DNA: TGTGCCAGCAGCGAGCGGCCGGGGGCGCGCGGAAACACCATATATTTT
CDR3: CASSERPGARGNTIYF
size: .
V: TRBV4-2
D: .
J: TRBJ1-3

DNA: TGCGCCAGCAGCCAAGATAGGACTAGCTTCTACGAGCAGTACTTC
CDR3: CASSQDRTSFYEQYF
size: once
V: TRBV4-1
D: TRBD2
J: TRBJ2-7

DNA: TGTGCCAGCAGTATCGGAGGGGGTTTGTGGACTAGCGGCACAGATACGCAGTATTTT
CDR3: CASSIGGGLWTSGTDTQYF
size: once
V: TRBV28
D: TRBD2
J: TRBJ2-3

DNA: TGTGCCAGCAGCCAAGGTTTTCTTATGAGGGAAAAACTGTTTTTT
CDR3: CASSQGFLMREKLFF
size: .
V: TRBV4-2
D: .
J: TRBJ1-4

DNA: TGCGCCAGCAGCGTCCGGACTAGCGGACTTAACAATGAGCAGTTCTTC
CDR3: CASSVRTSGLNNEQFF
size: once
V: TRBV5-1
D: TRBD2
J: TRBJ2-1

DNA: TGTGCCAGCAGTTTTCTAGACGGAACCAATCAGCCCCAGCATTTT
CDR3: CASSFLDGTNQPQHF
size: .
V: TRBV28
D: .
J: TRBJ1-5

DNA: TGCGCCAGCGGGTGGGGAGGAGGCGAGACCCAGTACTTC
CDR3: CASGWGGGETQYF
size: .
V: TRBV5-1
D: .
J: TRBJ2-5

DNA: TGTGCCAGTCGACCCCGGGGCCCCCAAGAGACCCAGTACTTC
CDR3: CASRPRGPQETQYF
size: .
V: TRBV19
D: .
J: TRBJ2-5

DNA: TGTGCCAGCAGTTCCCTGGGTAGAACGAACACCGGGGAGCTGTTTTTT
CDR3: CASSSLGRTNTGELFF
size: .
V: TRBV6-6
D: .
J: TRBJ2-2

DNA: TGTGCCAGCAGCTTGGTCTCGGCTGGGGCCAACGTCCTGACTTTC
CDR3: CASSLVSAGANVLTF
size: .
V: TRBV13
D: .
J: TRBJ2-6

DNA: TGCGCCAGCAGCCGAGGGTCCTACAATGAGCAGTTCTTC
CDR3: CASSRGSYNEQFF
size: .
V: TRBV5-1
D: .
J: TRBJ2-1

DNA: TGTGCCAGCAGCCTCGCTCTAGCGGGAGGACAATACGAGCAGTACTTC
CDR3: CASSLALAGGQYEQYF
size: .
V: TRBV7-2
D: TRBD2
J: TRBJ2-7

DNA: TGTGCCAGTAGTATAGGAATGGGGGCCGGTCAGTTCTTC
CDR3: CASSIGMGAGQFF
size: .
V: TRBV19
D: .
J: TRBJ2-1

DNA: TGTGCCAGCAGCCCGGGCACTAGCCCATACAATGAGCAGTTCTTC
CDR3: CASSPGTSPYNEQFF
size: .
V: TRBV7-9
D: .
J: TRBJ2-1

DNA: TGTGCCAGTAGTATCCCCGGACCAAACACTGAAGCTTTCTTT
CDR3: CASSIPGPNTEAFF
size: .
V: TRBV19
D: .
J: TRBJ1-1

DNA: TGTGCCAGTAGTGCCCACCGGGACAGGGGTGCTGGGGCCAACGTCCTGACTTTC
CDR3: CASSAHRDRGAGANVLTF
size: once
V: TRBV19
D: TRBD1
J: TRBJ2-6

DNA: TGTGCCAGAAGCACCGAATCGGGACAGGGAAAAGTCGACGAGCAGTACTTC
CDR3: CARSTESGQGKVDEQYF
size: .
V: TRBV5-3
D: TRBD1
J: TRBJ2-7

DNA: TGCGCCAGCAGCGCCGCGGGGGGTTGGGAGACCCAGTACTTC
CDR3: CASSAAGGWETQYF
size: .
V: TRBV5-1
D: TRBD2
J: TRBJ2-5

DNA: TGTGCCAGCTCACCACCGGGACAGGGGGCCGACATTCAGTACTTC
CDR3: CASSPPGQGADIQYF
size: .
V: TRBV18
D: TRBD1
J: TRBJ2-4

DNA: TGCAGCGTCTTGACTAGCGGCACAGATACGCAGTATTTT
CDR3: CSVLTSGTDTQYF
size: .
V: TRBV29-1
D: TRBD2
J: TRBJ2-3

DNA: TGTGCCAGCAGCTCGGGTCTCTCTGGAAACACCATATATTTT
CDR3: CASSSGLSGNTIYF
size: .
V: TRBV7-6
D: .
J: TRBJ1-3

DNA: TGCGCCAGCAGCTTGGGGGACAGTCGGGAGACCCAGTACTTC
CDR3: CASSLGDSRETQYF
size: .
V: TRBV5-1
D: TRBD1
J: TRBJ2-5

DNA: TGTGCCAGCAGTCGAAACGAGGGGGGAAACACCATATATTTT
CDR3: CASSRNEGGNTIYF
size: once
V: TRBV28
D: .
J: TRBJ1-3

DNA: TGTGCCAGCAGCCAAGTTACTAGCGGAGGTAGCGAGCAGTACTTC
CDR3: CASSQVTSGGSEQYF
size: .
V: TRBV4-2
D: TRBD2
J: TRBJ2-7

DNA: TGCGCCAGCAGCCCAGGGACTAGCGGGGGGCAGGGGTTCTTC
CDR3: CASSPGTSGGQGFF
size: .
V: TRBV5-1
D: TRBD2
J: TRBJ2-1

DNA: TGCGCCAGCAGCCAAGAGGGCGGGAGGGCCGCGGTTGAGCAGTTCTTC
CDR3: CASSQEGGRAAVEQFF
size: .
V: TRBV4-1
D: TRBD2
J: TRBJ2-1

DNA: TGTGCCAGCAGAGAGATAGGGACAGGCGGAGAAGCTTTCTTT
CDR3: CASREIGTGGEAFF
size: .
V: TRBV9
D: TRBD1
J: TRBJ1-1

DNA: TGTGCCAGCAGTGGAACAGGGACGAGGAGCACAGATACGCAGTATTTT
CDR3: CASSGTGTRSTDTQYF
size: once
V: TRBV6-1
D: .
J: TRBJ2-3

DNA: TGTGCCAGCAGCCCCTCTAGCGGAAACAATGAGCAGTTCTTC
CDR3: CASSPSSGNNEQFF
size: once
V: TRBV7-3
D: TRBD2
J: TRBJ2-1

DNA: TGTGCCAGCAGCTTCCGCCCCCGTAGCGTTCCTACCTACGAGCAGTACTTC
CDR3: CASSFRPRSVPTYEQYF
size: .
V: TRBV11-2
D: .
J: TRBJ2-7

DNA: TGCGCCAGCAGCCCCCAGGACAGTTCCAACGAGCAGTACTTC
CDR3: CASSPQDSSNEQYF
size: .
V: TRBV5-1
D: .
J: TRBJ2-7

DNA: TGTGCCAGCAGCGTAACTAGCGGTTCCTACAATGAGCAGTTCTTC
CDR3: CASSVTSGSYNEQFF
size: .
V: TRBV5-4
D: TRBD2
J: TRBJ2-1

DNA: TGTGCCAGCAACCCACTAGCGGGAGCCAAAAACATTCAGTACTTC
CDR3: CASNPLAGAKNIQYF
size: .
V: TRBV28
D: TRBD2
J: TRBJ2-4